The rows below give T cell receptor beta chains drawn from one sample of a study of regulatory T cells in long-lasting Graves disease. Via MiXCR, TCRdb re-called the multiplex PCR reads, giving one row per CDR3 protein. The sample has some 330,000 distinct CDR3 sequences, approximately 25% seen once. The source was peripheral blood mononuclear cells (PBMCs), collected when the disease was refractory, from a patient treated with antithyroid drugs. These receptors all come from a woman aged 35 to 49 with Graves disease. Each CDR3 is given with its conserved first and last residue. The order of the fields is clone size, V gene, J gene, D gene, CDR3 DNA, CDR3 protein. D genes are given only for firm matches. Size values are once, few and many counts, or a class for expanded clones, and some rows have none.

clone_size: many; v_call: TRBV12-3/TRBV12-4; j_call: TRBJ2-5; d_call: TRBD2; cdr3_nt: TGTGCCAGCAGGGGACTAGCGGGAAGCAAGACCCAGTACTTC; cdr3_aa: CASRGLAGSKTQYF
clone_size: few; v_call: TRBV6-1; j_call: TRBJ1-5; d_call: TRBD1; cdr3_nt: TGTGCCAGCAACCGCGACAGGGGGCTTTTGGGCAATCAGCCCCAGCATTTT; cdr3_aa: CASNRDRGLLGNQPQHF
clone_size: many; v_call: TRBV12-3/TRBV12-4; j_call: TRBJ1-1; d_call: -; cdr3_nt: TGTGCCAGCAGTTTACGGGGGGGGGTTCCTGAAGCTTTCTTT; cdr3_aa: CASSLRGGVPEAFF
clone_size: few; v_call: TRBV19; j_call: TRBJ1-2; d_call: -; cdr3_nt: TGTGCCAGTAGTATTGAGGGGAAGGATGGCTACACCTTC; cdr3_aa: CASSIEGKDGYTF
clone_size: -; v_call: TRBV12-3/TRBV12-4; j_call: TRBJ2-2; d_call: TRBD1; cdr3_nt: TGTGCCAGCAGTTCCGGGACAGGGCCCCGGACCGGGGAGCTGTTTTTT; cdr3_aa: CASSSGTGPRTGELFF
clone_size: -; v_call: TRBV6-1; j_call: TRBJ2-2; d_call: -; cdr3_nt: TGTGCCAGCAGTAAGCTAGCGACTACCGGGGAGCTGTTTTTT; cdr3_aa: CASSKLATTGELFF
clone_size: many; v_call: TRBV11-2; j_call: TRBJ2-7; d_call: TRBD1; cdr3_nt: TGTGCCAGCAGCTCCGGGACAGGGGGCACCTACGAGCAGTACTTC; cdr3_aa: CASSSGTGGTYEQYF
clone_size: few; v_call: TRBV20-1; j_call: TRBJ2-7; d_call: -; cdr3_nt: TGCAGTGCTAGTCAGGACACATTATACTCCTACGAGCAGTACTTC; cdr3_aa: CSASQDTLYSYEQYF
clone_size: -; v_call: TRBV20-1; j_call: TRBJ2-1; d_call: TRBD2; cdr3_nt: TGCAGACCCGGACTAGCGGGAGGCCCCTCGCAAGCCTACAATGAGCAGTTCTTC; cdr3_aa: CRPGLAGGPSQAYNEQFF
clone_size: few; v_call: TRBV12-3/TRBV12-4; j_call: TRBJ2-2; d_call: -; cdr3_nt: TGTGCCAGCAGTCAATCCCCGAGTAGGGTATTGTGGAGGGAGCTGTTTTTT; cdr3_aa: CASSQSPSRVLWRELFF
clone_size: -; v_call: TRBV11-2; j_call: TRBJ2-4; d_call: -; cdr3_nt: TGTGCCAGCAGCTTAGGGGGGTTCCGGCTTCTAGCCAAAAACATTCAGTACTTC; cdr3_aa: CASSLGGFRLLAKNIQYF
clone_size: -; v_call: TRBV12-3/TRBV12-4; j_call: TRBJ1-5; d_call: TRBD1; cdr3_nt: TGTGCCAGCAGTCGACGACAGGGACTGGTATCCCGGCATTTT; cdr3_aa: CASSRRQGLVSRHF
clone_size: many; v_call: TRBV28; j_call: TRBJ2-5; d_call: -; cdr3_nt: TGTGCCAGCAGTTCCGGCCTCTTAAAGGTTCGGGGGGAGACCCAGTACTTC; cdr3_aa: CASSSGLLKVRGETQYF
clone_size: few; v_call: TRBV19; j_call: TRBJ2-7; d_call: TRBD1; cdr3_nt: TGTGCCAGTAGCCGAGTATGGGCCGGGACAGGGTACTACGAGCAGTACTTC; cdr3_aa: CASSRVWAGTGYYEQYF
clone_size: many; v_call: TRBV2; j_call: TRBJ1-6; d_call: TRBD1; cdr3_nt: TGTGCCAGCAGTGGACAGGGGTTTAATTCACCCCTCCACTTT; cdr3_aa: CASSGQGFNSPLHF
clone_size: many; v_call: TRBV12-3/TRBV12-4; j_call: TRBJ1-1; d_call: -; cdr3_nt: TGTGCCAGCAGGAAACAGGCGACGAACACTGAAGCTTTCTTT; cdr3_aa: CASRKQATNTEAFF
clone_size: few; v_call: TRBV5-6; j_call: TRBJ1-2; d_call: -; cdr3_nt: TGTGCCAGCAGCTCTTTAAATGGCTACACCTTC; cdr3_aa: CASSSLNGYTF
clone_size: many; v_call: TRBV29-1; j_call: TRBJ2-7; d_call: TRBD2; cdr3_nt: TGCAGCGTGAGCGGACTAGCGCCAATCTACGAGCAGTACTTC; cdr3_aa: CSVSGLAPIYEQYF
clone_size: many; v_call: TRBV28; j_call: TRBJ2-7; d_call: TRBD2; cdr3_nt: TGTGCCAGCAGTTTTTTCCAAATACCGGGACTACCTGCGCGGGAGCAGTACTTC; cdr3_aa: CASSFFQIPGLPAREQYF
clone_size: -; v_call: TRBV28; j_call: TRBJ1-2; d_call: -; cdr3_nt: TGTGCCAGCAGTTTCCAGGGAGGTAGCTATGGCTACACCTTC; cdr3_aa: CASSFQGGSYGYTF
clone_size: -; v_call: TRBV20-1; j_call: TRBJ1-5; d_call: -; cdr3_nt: TGCAGTGCTATCGCGCGGGCTGGCAATCAGCCCCAGCATTTT; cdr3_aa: CSAIARAGNQPQHF
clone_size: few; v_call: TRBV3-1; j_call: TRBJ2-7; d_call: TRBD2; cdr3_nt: TGTGCCAGCAGCCAACTAGCGGGAGCGTCTTACGAGCAGTACTTC; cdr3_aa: CASSQLAGASYEQYF
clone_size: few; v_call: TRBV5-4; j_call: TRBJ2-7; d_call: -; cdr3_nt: TGCGCCAGCAGCTTCGAACAGGGCTCCTACGAGCAGTACTTC; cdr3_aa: CASSFEQGSYEQYF
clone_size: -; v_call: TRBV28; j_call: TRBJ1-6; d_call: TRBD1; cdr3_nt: TGTGCCAGCACTATAGGACCGGGACAGGGTGGTTCACCCCTCCACTTT; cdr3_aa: CASTIGPGQGGSPLHF
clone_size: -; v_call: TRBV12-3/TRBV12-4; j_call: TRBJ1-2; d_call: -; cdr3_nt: TGTGCCCGCAGTCTCCAGTCCTATGGCTACACCTTC; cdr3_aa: CARSLQSYGYTF
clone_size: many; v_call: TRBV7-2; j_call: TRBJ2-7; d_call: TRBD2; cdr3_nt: TGTGCCAGCAGCTGGACTAGCGACACCTACGAGCAGTACTTC; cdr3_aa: CASSWTSDTYEQYF
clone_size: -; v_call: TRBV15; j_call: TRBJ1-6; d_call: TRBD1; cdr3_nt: TGTGCCACCACCCCCCGGGACAGGGGCCAAAATTCACCCCTCCACTTT; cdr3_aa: CATTPRDRGQNSPLHF
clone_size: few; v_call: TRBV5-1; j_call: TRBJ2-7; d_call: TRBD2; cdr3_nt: TGCGCCAGCAGCTTGGGCTGGTCTAGCGGTTCCTACGAGCAGTACTTC; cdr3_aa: CASSLGWSSGSYEQYF
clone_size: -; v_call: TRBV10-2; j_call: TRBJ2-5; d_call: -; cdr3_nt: TGCGCCAGCAGTCTAGCGTCCAAACAAGAGACCCAGTACTTC; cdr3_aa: CASSLASKQETQYF
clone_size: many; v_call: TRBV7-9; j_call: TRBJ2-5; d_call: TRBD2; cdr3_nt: TGTGCCAGCAGCTTAGGTTTCGCGGGAGCAGGGGAGACCCAGTACTTC; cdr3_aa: CASSLGFAGAGETQYF
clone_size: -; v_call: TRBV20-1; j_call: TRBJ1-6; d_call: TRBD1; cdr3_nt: TGCAGTGCTAGCCCAGGACAGGGAATTTATAATTCACCCCTCCACTTT; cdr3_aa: CSASPGQGIYNSPLHF
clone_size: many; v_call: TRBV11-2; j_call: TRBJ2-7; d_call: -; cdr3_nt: TGTGCCAGCAGCCCCTTATGGGACTCCTACGAGCAGTACTTC; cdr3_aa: CASSPLWDSYEQYF
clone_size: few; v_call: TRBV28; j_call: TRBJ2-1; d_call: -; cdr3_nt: TGTGCCAGCAGTCCCTCCGGTCGGATTGAACACAATGAGCAGTTCTTC; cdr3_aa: CASSPSGRIEHNEQFF
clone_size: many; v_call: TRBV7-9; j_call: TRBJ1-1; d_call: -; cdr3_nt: TGTGCCAGCAGCTCGACAAGTTGGGGGACGCAGAACACTGAAGCTTTCTTT; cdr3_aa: CASSSTSWGTQNTEAFF
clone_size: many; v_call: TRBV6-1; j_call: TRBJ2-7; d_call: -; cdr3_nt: TGTGCCAGCCGTAGATTCGGAGAACCCTACGAGCAGTACTTC; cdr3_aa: CASRRFGEPYEQYF
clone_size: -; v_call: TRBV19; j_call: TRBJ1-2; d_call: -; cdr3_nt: TGTGCCAGTAATGAGGGGCAGCCGTATGGCTACACCTTC; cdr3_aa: CASNEGQPYGYTF
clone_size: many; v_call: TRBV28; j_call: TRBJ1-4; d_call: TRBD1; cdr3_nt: TGTGCCAGCAGTCCCGGGACAGGAGGTGAAAAACTGTTTTTT; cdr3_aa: CASSPGTGGEKLFF
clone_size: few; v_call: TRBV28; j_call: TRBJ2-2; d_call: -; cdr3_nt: TGTGCCAGCAGTTGGGGGGAGACAGGGAAGGCCGGGGAGCTGTTTTTT; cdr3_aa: CASSWGETGKAGELFF
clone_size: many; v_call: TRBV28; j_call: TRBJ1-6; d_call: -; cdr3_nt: TGTGCCAGCAGTCGGGCCTCGTGGGTAGCATCACCCCTCCACTTT; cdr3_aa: CASSRASWVASPLHF
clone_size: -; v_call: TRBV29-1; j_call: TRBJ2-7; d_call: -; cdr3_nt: TGCAGCGTGCGGGACAGAAACTACGAGCAGTACTTC; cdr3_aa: CSVRDRNYEQYF
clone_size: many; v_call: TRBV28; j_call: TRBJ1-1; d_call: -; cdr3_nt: TGTGCCAGCGAGTCATATCCGGAGGGGATGAACACTGAAGCTTTCTTT; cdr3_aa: CASESYPEGMNTEAFF
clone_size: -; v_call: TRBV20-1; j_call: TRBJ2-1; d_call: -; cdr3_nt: TGCAGTGCTAGTTCGGCGGCGAGCTCCTACAATGAGCAGTTCTTC; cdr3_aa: CSASSAASSYNEQFF
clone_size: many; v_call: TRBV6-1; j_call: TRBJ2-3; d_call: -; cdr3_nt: TGTGCCAGCAGACAGGGAACGGATACGCAGTATTTT; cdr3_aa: CASRQGTDTQYF
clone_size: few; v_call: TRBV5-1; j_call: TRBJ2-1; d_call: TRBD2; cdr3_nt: TGCGCCAGCAGCCACACTAGCGGGAGCAATGAGCAGTTCTTC; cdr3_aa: CASSHTSGSNEQFF
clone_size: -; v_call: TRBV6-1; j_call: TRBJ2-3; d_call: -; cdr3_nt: TGTGCCAGCAGTGAACCCCCCCAAGATACGCAGTATTTT; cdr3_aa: CASSEPPQDTQYF